The source of this T cell receptor beta chain is a study of control samples from healthy donors and cancer patients. The V gene's germline CDR1 is SGHRS and CDR2 YFSETQ. The CDR3 is made up of 13 amino acids. The ends were cut back, 1 base at V and 4 bases at J, with 8 bases in the middle. Using immunoSEQ multiplex PCR, the repertoire was profiled, and TCRdb retains in-frame clones only, with some absent. The table lists fewer than 70,000 clones, less than 95% of them singletons. This chain links TRBV5-1 with TRBJ1-1, with D perhaps TRBD1 (6 bases). The sequence came from a man aged 30-40 years in good health. Material for sequencing was blood. In DNA form, the CDR3 reads TGCGCCAGCAGCTTGAGGGGGGGCACTGAAGCTTTCTTT. Translated: CASSLRGGTEAFF.